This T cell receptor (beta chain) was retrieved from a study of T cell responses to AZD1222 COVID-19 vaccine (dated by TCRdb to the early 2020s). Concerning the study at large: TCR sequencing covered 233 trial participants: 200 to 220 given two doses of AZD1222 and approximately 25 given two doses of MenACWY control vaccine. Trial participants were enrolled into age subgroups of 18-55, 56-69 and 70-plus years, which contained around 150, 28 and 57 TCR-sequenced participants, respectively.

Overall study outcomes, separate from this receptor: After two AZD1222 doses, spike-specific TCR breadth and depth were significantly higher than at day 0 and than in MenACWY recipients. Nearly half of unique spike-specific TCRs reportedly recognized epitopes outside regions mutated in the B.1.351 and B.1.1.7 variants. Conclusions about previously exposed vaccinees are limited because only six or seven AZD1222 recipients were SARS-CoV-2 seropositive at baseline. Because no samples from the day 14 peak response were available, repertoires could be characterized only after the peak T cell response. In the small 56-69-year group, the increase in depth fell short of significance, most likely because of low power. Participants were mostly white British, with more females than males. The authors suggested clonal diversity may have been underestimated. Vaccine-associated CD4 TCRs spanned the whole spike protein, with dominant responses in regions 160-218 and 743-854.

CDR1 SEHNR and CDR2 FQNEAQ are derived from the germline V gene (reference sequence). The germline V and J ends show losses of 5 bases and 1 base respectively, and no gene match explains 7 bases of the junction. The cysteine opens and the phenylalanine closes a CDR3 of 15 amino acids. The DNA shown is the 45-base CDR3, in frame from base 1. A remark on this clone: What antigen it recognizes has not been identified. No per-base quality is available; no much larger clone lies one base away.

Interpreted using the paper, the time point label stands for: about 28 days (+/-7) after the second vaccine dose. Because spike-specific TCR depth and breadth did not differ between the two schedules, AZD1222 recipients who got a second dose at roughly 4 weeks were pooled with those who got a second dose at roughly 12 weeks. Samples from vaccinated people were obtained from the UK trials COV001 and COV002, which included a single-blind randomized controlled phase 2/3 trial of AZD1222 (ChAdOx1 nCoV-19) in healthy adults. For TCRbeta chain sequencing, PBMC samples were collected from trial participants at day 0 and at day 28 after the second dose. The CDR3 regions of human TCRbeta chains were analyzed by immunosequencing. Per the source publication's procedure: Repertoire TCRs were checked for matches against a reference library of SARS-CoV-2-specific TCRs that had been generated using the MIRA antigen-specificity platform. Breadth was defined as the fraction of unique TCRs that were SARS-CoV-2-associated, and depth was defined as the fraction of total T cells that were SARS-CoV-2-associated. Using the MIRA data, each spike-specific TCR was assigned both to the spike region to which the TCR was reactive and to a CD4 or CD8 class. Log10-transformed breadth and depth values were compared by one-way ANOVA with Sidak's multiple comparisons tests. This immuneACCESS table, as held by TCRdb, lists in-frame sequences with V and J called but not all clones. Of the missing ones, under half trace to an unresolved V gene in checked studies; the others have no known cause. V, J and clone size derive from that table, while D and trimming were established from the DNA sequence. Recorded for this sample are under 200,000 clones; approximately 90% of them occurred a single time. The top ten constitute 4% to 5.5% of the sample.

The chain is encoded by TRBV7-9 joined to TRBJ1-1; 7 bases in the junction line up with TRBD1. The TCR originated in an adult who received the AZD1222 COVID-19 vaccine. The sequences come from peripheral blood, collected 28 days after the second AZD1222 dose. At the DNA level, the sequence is TGTGCCAGCAGCCTGATGACAGGGACGAACACTGAAGCTTTCTTT. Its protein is CASSLMTGTNTEAFF. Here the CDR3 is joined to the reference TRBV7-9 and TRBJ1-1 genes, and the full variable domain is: DTGVSQNPRHKITKRGQNVTFRCDPISEHNRLYWYRQTLGQGPEFLTYFQNEAQLEKSRLLSDRFSAERPKGSFSTLEIQRTEQGDSAMYLCASSLMTGTNTEAFFGQGTRLTVV.